This record concerns one T cell receptor (beta chain) sequence. This sample is drawn from a study of blood T cell repertoires in COVID-19. Per the original methods: Reference gene primer amplification in the assay estimated nucleated cell counts. The table came from immunoSEQ multiplex PCR; TCRdb's copy has only in-frame clones and leaves some out. That table furnishes V, J and clone size, whereas the DNA furnished D and trimming. Seen here are about 150,000 clones, 84% observed once, and the top ten hold 35% to 45%. Germline V gene lookup returns CDR1 SGDLS and CDR2 YYNGEE. Trimming removed 0 bases at V and 5 bases at J, with 15 bases between. This CDR3 is 15 amino acids long.

The chain carries TRBV9 and TRBJ2-7; possibly TRBD1 for D (6 bases). The clonotype comes from a human donor in a cohort sampled during active COVID-19. The specimen was peripheral blood. CDR3 bases: TGTGCCAGCAGCGTAGGTGGGACAATCTCGGACGAGCAGTACTTC. It encodes CASSVGGTISDEQYF.